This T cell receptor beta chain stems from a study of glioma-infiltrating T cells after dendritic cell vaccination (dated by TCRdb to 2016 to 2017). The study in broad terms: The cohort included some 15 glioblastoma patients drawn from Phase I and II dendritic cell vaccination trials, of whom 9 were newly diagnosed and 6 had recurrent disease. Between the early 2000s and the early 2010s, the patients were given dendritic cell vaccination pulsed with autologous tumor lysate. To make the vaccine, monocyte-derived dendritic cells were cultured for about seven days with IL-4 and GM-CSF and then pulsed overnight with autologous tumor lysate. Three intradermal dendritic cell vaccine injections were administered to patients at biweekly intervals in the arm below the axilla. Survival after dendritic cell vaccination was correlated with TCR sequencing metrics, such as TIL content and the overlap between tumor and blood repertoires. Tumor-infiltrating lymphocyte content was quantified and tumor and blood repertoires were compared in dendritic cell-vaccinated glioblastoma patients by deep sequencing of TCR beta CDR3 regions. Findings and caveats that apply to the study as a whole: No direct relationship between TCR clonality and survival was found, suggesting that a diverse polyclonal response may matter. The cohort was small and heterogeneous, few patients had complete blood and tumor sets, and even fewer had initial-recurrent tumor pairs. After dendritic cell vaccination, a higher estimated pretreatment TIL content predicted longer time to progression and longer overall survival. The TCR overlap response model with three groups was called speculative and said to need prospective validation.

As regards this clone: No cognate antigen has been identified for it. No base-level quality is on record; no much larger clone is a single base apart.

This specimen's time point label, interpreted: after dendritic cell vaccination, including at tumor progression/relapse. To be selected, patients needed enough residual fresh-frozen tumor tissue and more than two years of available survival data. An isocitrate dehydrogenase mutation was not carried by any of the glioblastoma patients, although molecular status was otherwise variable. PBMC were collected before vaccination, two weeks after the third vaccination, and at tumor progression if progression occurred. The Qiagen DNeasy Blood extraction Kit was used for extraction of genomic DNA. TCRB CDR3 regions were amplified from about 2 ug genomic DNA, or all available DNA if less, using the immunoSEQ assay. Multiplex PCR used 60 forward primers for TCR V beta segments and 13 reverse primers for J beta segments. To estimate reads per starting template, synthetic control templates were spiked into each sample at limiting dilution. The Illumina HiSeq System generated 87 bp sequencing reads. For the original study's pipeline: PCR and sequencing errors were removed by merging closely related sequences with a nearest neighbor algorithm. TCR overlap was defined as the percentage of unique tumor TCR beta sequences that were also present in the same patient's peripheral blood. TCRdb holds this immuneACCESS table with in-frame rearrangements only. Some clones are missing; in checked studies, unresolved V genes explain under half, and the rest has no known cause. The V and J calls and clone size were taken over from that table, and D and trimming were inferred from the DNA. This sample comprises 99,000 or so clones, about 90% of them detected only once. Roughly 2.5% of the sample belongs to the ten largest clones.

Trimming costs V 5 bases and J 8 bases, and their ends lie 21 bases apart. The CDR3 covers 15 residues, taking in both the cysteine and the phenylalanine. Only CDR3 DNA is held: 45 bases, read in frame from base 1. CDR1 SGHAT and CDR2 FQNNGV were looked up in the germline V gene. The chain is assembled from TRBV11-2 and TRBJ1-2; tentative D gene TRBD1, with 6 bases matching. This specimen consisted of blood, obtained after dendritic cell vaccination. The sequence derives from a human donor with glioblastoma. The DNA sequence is TGTGCCAGCAGCATAGGGTTTGGACAGTTAGCAGGCTACACCTTC. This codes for CASSIGFGQLAGYTF.